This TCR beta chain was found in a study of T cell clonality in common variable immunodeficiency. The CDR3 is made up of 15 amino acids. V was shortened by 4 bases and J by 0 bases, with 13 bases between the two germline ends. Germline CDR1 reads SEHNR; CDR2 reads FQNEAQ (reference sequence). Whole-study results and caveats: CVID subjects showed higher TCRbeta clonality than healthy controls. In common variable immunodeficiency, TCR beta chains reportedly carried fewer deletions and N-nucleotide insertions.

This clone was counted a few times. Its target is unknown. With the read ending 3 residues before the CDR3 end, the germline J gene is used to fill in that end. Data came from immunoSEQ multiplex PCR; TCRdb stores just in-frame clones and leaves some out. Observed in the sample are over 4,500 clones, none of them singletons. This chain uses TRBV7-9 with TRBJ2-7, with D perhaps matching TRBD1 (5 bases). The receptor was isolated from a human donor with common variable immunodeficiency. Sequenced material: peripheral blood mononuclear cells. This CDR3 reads CASSSTRVVSYEQYF. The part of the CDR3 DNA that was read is TGTGCCAGCAGCTCCACCAGGGTAGTCTCCTACGAG.